This entry is about one T cell receptor (beta chain). This specimen comes from a study of cytomegalovirus exposure and HLA in healthy donors. Generated by immunoSEQ multiplex PCR, the TCRdb table keeps only in-frame clones and is missing some. The data hold fewer than 250,000 clones, with around 87% observed a single time. Source material: PBMCs. The TCR comes from a man younger than 35 in good health and CMV-seronegative.

The CDR3 DNA is TGTGCCAGCAGTCGCAACAGCTACTCCCAAGAGACCCAGTACTTC. Translation: CASSRNSYSQETQYF. The rearrangement joins TRBV11-2 to TRBJ2-5, with D unresolved. V dropped 6 bases and J dropped 1 base, with 15 bases sitting between them. Germline V gene lookup returns CDR1 SGHAT and CDR2 FQNNGV. The CDR3 extends over 15 amino acids.